These 14 T cell receptor beta chains came from one sample sequenced in a study of OX40 agonist ivuxolimab in advanced cancers. Assay used: immunoSEQ multiplex PCR; TCRdb lists only in-frame clones, some missing. The sample has 65,000 to 85,000 clones, roughly 90% seen once. Sequences were derived from CD4+ or CD8+ T cells sorted from blood, sampled in a trial of the OX40 agonist ivuxolimab. The receptors shown here come from an adult with an advanced solid tumor such as melanoma, head and neck, liver or kidney cancer.

CDR3: CAILVLPSGGGPTTKGTEAFF. CDR3 coding DNA: TGTGCCATCTTGGTCCTCCCCTCGGGGGGAGGACCGACCACAAAAGGGACTGAAGCTTTCTTT. V and J are TRBV15 and TRBJ1-1; D perhaps matches TRBD1 (5 bases). The CDR3 loop spans 21 amino acids. The V and J ends lost 10 bases and 5 bases respectively, with 41 bases between them. Germline values: CDR1 LNHNV, CDR2 YYDKDF (reference sequence). The full variable domain, rest sourced from reference TRBV15 and TRBJ1-1, is DAMVIQNPRYQVTQFGKPVTLSCSQTLNHNVMYWYQQKSSQAPKLLFHYYDKDFNNEADTPDNFQSRRPNTSFCFLDIRSPGLGDTAMYLCAILVLPSGGGPTTKGTEAFFGQGTRLTVV.

CDR3 DNA sequence: TGCGCCAGCAGCCCTGGTGGGGGTGATGGCTACACCTTC. Its protein is CASSPGGGDGYTF. The chain links TRBV5-1 to TRBJ1-2; a possible D gene is TRBD1 (5 bases). The germline V gene encodes CDR1 SGHRS and CDR2 YFSETQ. With 4 bases removed from V and 6 bases from J, the gap between germline ends came to 13 bases. The length of the CDR3 is 13 residues.

V gene TRBV9 combines with J gene TRBJ2-3, with 11 nucleotides matching TRBD2. The CDR3 is made up of 20 amino acids. After removal of 0 bases from V and 4 bases from J, the junction contained 16 bases not matched to a gene. Germline V gene lookup returns CDR1 SGDLS and CDR2 YYNGEE. CDR3 sequence: CASSVGETSGVRRRSDTQYF. The CDR3 DNA reads TGTGCCAGCAGCGTAGGCGAGACTAGCGGGGTTAGGCGGCGGTCAGATACGCAGTATTTT.

There are a few counts of this clone. The chain uses TRBV14 and TRBJ1-6, with a weak D call TRBD1 (6 bases). V lost 0 bases and J lost 0, with 15 bases in between. The CDR3 has 19 amino acids. In germline, CDR1 is SGHDN, CDR2 FVKESK. The CDR3 reads CASSQETGRMSSYNSPLHF. CDR3 coding DNA: TGTGCCAGCAGCCAAGAGACAGGCCGGATGAGCTCCTATAATTCACCCCTCCACTTT.

The chain carries TRBV4-1 and TRBJ2-1, with D tentatively TRBD1 (6 bases). V was shortened by 4 bases and J by 2 bases, with 12 bases between the two germline ends. Germline V lookup: CDR1 MGHRA, CDR2 YSYEKL. This CDR3 spans 15 amino acids. The CDR3 nucleotides are TGCGCCAGCAGCCCGACGACAGGCGCCTACAATGAGCAGTTCTTC. Translating it yields CASSPTTGAYNEQFF.

The CDR3 DNA is TGTGCCACCACACCGAGCGGAAGCTCCTACGAGCAGTACTTC. Residues: CATTPSGSSYEQYF. The rearrangement links TRBV6-6 to TRBJ2-7, with a tentative D call TRBD2 (5 bases). Germline V lookup: CDR1 MNHNY, CDR2 SVGAGI (reference sequence). With 10 bases removed from V and 0 bases from J, the gap between germline ends came to 16 bases. The length of the CDR3 is 14 residues.

The genes are TRBV19 and TRBJ2-3; 7 bases match TRBD2. Germline trimming cut 4 bases from V and 5 bases from J; bases unmatched to any gene: 12. The germline gives CDR1 LNHDA, CDR2 SQIVND (reference sequence). This CDR3 has 16 residues. The CDR3 DNA sequence: TGTGCCAGTAGTAGATGGGCGGGGGAGCAGGGAGATACGCAGTATTTT. Protein sequence: CASSRWAGEQGDTQYF.

The gene calls are TRBV7-9 and TRBJ1-1; D not certain. V lost 8 bases and J lost 3, with 10 bases in between. The CDR3 runs to 12 residues. In germline, CDR1 is SEHNR, CDR2 FQNEAQ (reference sequence). CDR3 sequence reads: CASLGEYTEAFF. Written as DNA, the CDR3 is TGTGCCAGCTTGGGCGAGTACACTGAAGCTTTCTTT.

The V and J genes are TRBV9 and TRBJ2-3, with TRBD2 matching 12 bases. There are 16 residues in the CDR3. The germline V gene encodes CDR1 SGDLS and CDR2 YYNGEE. Trimming took 3 bases from V and 2 from J; bases not matched to a gene: 4. The CDR3 is CASSASSGGATDTQYF. CDR3 bases: TGTGCCAGCAGCGCATCTAGCGGGGGGGCCACAGATACGCAGTATTTT.

The chain combines TRBV6-5 with TRBJ2-3; 7 nucleotides line up with TRBD2. Trimming removed 6 bases from V and 8 bases from J; junction bases left unmatched: 8. The CDR3 runs 13 residues. CDR1 is MNHEY, CDR2 SVGAGI, per germline. The CDR3 coding sequence is TGTGCCAGCAGCTCTAGCGGTCCGGGTACGCAGTATTTT. This gives the protein CASSSSGPGTQYF.

The chain links TRBV29-1 to TRBJ2-1; no definite D call. Germline V CDR1 and CDR2: SQVTM, ANQGSEA. V dropped 1 base and J dropped 1 base, with 8 bases sitting between them. There are 14 residues in the CDR3. The CDR3 DNA sequence: TGCAGCGTTGAAGGGGCTAGGTCCTACAATGAGCAGTTCTTC. Protein product: CSVEGARSYNEQFF.

The V call is TRBV7-8, the J call TRBJ2-5, with 7 bases matching TRBD2. The closer fit of TRBJ2-7 to the DNA end suggests the J call may be wrong. Per germline, CDR1 SGHVS and CDR2 FQNEAQ. The CDR3 covers 14 residues. The CDR3 loop is CASSFSGPSYEQYF. The CDR3 DNA reads TGTGCCAGCAGCTTTAGCGGGCCCTCCTACGAGCAGTACTTC.

This rearrangement joins TRBV6-5 to TRBJ1-4, with D possibly being TRBD1 (5 bases). CDR3 length equals 15 residues. Looked up from germline, CDR1 is MNHEY and CDR2 is SVGAGI. The V end lost 1 base, the J end lost 3 bases, and 9 bases lay between the germline ends. For the CDR3, the DNA is TGTGCCAGCAGTTACTGGGGGGAGGCTAATGAAAAACTGTTTTTT. Translating gives CASSYWGEANEKLFF.

The V and J genes are TRBV4-1 and TRBJ2-7, with unresolved D. The CDR3 spans 14 residues. Trimming left V 0 bases short and J 3 bases short, with 9 bases between. Germline V CDR1 and CDR2: MGHRA, YSYEKL. This CDR3 reads CASSQESRYYEQYF. The CDR3 nucleotides are TGCGCCAGCAGCCAAGAATCAAGATACTACGAGCAGTACTTC.